This TCR beta chain was captured by sequencing in a study of T cells in Graves' hyperthyroidism and ophthalmopathy. The CDR3 regions of TCR beta were amplified from RNA transcripts. HTBI primers were the set used in a first-round RT-PCR of the TCR CDR3. TCRdb processed the multiplex PCR reads anew with MiXCR; each CDR3 protein has one entry. The data show hundreds of thousands of distinct CDR3 sequences, approximately 16% seen once. This clonotype was seen a few times. The clonotype comes from a man aged 40-49 years with Graves' hyperthyroidism. Sequencing input: blood.

This CDR3 is CAVQTGDVTEAFF. The CDR3 DNA follows: TGTGCCGTCCAGACAGGGGATGTGACTGAAGCTTTCTTT. The chain couples TRBV6-1 to TRBJ1-1; 8 nucleotides align to TRBD1. Trimming at V came to 11 bases and at J to 5 bases, leaving 10 bases not matched to a gene. The V gene's germline CDR1 is MNHNS and CDR2 SASEGT. The CDR3 spans 13 residues.